This T cell receptor beta chain is from a study of blood T cell repertoires in COVID-19. Method: immunoSEQ multiplex PCR; TCRdb's copy keeps in-frame clones and lacks some. The profile covers some 250,000 clones, with 70% to 90% appearing a single time and 5.5% to 8% taken by the ten largest. Trimming took 3 bases from V and 0 from J, leaving 6 bases between them. Looked up from germline, CDR1 is MNHEY and CDR2 is SMNVEV (reference sequence). The CDR3 contains 14 residues. Sequencing was done on a sample of peripheral blood. The chain joins TRBV27 to TRBJ1-3; D unclear. This receptor was taken from a man between 60 and 75 years old with acute or convalescent COVID-19. CDR3 in amino acids: CASSLVASGNTIYF. CDR3 DNA: TGTGCCAGCAGTTTGGTGGCCTCTGGAAACACCATATATTTT.